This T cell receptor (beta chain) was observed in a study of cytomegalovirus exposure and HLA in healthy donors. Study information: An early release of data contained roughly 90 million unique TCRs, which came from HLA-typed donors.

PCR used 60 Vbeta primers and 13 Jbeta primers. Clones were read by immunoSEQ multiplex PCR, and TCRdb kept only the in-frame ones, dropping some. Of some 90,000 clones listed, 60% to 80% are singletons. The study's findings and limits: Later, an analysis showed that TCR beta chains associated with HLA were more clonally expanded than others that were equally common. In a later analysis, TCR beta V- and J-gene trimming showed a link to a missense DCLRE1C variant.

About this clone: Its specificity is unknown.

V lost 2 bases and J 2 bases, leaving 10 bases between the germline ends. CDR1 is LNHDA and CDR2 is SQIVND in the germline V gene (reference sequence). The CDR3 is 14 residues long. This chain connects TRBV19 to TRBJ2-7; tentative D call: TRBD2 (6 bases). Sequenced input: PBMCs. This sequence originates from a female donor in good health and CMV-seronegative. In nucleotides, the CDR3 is TGTGCCAGTAGTATATTGCGGGGACCCTACGAGCAGTACTTC. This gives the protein CASSILRGPYEQYF. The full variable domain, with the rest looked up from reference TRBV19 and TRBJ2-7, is DGGITQSPKYLFRKEGQNVTLSCEQNLNHDAMYWYRQDPGQGLRLIYYSQIVNDFQKGDIAEGYSVSREKKESFPLTVTSAQKNPTAFYLCASSILRGPYEQYFGPGTRLTVT.